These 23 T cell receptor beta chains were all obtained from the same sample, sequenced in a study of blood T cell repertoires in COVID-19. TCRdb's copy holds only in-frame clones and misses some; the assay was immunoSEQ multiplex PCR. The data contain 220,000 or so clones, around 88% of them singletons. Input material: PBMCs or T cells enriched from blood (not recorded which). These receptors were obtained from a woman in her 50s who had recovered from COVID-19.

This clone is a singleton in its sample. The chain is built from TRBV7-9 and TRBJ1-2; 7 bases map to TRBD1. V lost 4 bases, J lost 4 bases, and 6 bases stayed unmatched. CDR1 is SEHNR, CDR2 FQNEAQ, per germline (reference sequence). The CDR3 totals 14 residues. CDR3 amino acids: CASSSDRLGYGYTF. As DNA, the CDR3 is TGTGCCAGCAGCTCGGACAGGTTGGGCTATGGCTACACCTTC.

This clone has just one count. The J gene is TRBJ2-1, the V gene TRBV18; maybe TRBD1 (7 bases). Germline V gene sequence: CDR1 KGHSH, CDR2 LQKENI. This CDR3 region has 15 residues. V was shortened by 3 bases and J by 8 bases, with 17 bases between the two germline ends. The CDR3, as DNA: TGTGCCAGCTCACCCCGACAGGGTAGGAGGGATGAGCAGTTCTTC. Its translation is CASSPRQGRRDEQFF.

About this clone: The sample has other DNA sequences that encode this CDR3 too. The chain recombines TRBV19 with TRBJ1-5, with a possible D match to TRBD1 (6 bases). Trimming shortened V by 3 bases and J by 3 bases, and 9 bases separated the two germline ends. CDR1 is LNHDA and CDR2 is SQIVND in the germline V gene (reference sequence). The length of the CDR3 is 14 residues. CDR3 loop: CASSITGINQPQHF. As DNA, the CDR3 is TGTGCCAGTAGTATTACAGGGATCAATCAGCCCCAGCATTTT.

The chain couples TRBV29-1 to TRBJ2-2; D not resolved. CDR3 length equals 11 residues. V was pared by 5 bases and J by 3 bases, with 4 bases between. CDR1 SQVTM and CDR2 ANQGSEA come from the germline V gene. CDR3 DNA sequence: TGCAGCGTTCGGGACACCGGGGAGCTGTTTTTT. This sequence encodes CSVRDTGELFF.

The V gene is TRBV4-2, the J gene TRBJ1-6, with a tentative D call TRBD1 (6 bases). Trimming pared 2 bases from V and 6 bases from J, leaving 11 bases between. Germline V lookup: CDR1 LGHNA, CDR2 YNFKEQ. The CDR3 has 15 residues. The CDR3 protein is CASSQQQGFNSPLHF. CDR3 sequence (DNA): TGTGCCAGCAGCCAACAACAGGGATTTAATTCACCCCTCCACTTT.

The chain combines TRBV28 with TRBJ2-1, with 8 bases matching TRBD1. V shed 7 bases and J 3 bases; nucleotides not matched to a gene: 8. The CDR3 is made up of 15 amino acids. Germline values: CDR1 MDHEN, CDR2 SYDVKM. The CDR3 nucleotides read TGTGCCAGCACCCAACCCACAGGGGGCTACAATGAGCAGTTCTTC. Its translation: CASTQPTGGYNEQFF.

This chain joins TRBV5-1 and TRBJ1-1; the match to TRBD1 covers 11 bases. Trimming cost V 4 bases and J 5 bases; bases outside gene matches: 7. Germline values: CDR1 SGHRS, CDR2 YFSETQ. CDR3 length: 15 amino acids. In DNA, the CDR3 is TGCGCCAGCAGCCATGGACAGGGGGCGCTTACTGAAGCTTTCTTT. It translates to CASSHGQGALTEAFF. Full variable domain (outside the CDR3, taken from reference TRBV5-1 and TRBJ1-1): KAGVTQTPRYLIKTRGQQVTLSCSPISGHRSVSWYQQTPGQGLQFLFEYFSETQRNKGNFPGRFSGRQFSNSRSEMNVSTLELGDSALYLCASSHGQGALTEAFFGQGTRLTVV.

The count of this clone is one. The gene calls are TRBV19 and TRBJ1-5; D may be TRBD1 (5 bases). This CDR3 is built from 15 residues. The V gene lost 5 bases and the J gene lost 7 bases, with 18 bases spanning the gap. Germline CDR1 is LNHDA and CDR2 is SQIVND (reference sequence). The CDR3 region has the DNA TGTGCCAGTAGTCCACCTAGGAGGAGGGACCAGCCCCAGCATTTT. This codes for CASSPPRRRDQPQHF.

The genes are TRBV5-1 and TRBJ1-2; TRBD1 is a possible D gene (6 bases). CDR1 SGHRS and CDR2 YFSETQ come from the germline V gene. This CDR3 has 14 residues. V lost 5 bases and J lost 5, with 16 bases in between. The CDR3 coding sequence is TGCGCCAGCAGAAGCGTACAGGGTCCGTATGGCTACACCTTC. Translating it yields CASRSVQGPYGYTF.

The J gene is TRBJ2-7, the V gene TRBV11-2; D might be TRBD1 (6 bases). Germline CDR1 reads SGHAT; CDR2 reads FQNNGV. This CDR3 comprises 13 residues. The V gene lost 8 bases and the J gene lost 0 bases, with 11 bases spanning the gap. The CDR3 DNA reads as TGTGCCAGCGGGGCAGGGGTCTCCTACGAGCAGTACTTC. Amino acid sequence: CASGAGVSYEQYF.

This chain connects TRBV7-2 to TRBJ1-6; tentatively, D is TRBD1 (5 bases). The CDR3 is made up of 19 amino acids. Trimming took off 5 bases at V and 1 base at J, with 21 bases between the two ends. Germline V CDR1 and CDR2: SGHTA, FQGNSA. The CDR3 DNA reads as TGTGCCAGCAGCCAGGCACCGGGCCAGACAGTATCCTATAATTCACCCCTCCACTTT. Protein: CASSQAPGQTVSYNSPLHF.

CDR3 sequence: CASSLALRTGPAGGHEKLFF. CDR3 nucleotide sequence: TGTGCCAGCAGCTTAGCGCTCCGGACAGGGCCCGCAGGGGGGCATGAAAAACTGTTTTTT. The rearrangement joins TRBV7-2 to TRBJ1-4; 8 nucleotides match TRBD1. After removal of 0 bases from V and 6 bases from J, the junction contained 18 bases not matched to a gene. The germline V gene encodes CDR1 SGHTA and CDR2 FQGNSA. The CDR3 runs 20 residues.

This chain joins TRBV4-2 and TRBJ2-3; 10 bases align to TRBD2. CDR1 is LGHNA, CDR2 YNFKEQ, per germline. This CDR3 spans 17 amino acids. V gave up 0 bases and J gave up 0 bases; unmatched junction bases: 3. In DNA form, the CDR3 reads TGTGCCAGCAGCCAAGAGGCACTAGCGGGGAGCACAGATACGCAGTATTTT. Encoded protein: CASSQEALAGSTDTQYF.

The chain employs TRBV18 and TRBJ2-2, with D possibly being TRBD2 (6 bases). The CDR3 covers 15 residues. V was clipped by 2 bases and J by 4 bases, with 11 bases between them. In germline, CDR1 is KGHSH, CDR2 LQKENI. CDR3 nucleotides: TGTGCCAGCTCACCAGCGGGGAAGGGCACCGGGGAGCTGTTTTTT. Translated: CASSPAGKGTGELFF.

The CDR3 sequence: CASQFWGQGNTGELFF. The CDR3 nucleotides read TGTGCCAGCCAGTTTTGGGGACAGGGGAACACCGGGGAGCTGTTTTTT. V and J are TRBV25-1 and TRBJ2-2; 9 nucleotides agree with TRBD1. Trimming cost V 8 bases and J 1 base; bases outside gene matches: 8. This CDR3 is 16 amino acids long. Germline V gene lookup returns CDR1 MGHDK and CDR2 SYGVNS. Drawing the rest from reference TRBV25-1 and TRBJ2-2, the complete variable domain is EADIYQTPRYLVIGTGKKITLECSQTMGHDKMYWYQQDPGMELHLIHYSYGVNSTEKGDLSSESTVSRIRTEHFPLTLESARPSHTSQYLCASQFWGQGNTGELFFGEGSRLTVL.

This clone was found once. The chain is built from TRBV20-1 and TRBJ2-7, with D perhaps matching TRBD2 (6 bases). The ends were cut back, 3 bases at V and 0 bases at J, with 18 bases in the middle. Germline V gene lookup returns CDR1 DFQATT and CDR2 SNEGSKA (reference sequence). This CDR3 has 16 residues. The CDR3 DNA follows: TGCAGTGCTAGTTATTGGGGGAGGCCTAACTCCTACGAGCAGTACTTC. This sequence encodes CSASYWGRPNSYEQYF.

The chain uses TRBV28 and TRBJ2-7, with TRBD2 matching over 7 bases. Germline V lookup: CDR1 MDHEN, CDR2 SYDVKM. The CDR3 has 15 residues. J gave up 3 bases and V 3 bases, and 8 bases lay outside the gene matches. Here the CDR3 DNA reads TGTGCCAGCAGTTTGGGAGGGGCGAAGATCTACGAGCAGTACTTC. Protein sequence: CASSLGGAKIYEQYF.

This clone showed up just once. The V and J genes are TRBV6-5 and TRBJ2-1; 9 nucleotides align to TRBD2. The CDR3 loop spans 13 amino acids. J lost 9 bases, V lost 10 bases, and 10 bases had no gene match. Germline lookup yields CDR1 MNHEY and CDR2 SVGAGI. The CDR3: CATSRTSVAEQFF. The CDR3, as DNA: TGTGCCACGAGCCGGACTAGCGTGGCTGAGCAGTTCTTC.

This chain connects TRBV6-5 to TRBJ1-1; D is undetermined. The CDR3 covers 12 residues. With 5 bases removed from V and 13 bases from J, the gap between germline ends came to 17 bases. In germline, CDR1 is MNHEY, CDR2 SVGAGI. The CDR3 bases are TGTGCCAGCAGTACCACCCAGGTTGGATTTTTCTTT. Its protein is CASSTTQVGFFF.

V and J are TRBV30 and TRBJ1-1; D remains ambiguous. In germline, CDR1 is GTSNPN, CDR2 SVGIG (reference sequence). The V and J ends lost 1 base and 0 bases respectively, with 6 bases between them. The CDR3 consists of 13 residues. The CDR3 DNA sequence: TGTGCCTGGAGTGGGGCATTGAACACTGAAGCTTTCTTT. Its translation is CAWSGALNTEAFF.

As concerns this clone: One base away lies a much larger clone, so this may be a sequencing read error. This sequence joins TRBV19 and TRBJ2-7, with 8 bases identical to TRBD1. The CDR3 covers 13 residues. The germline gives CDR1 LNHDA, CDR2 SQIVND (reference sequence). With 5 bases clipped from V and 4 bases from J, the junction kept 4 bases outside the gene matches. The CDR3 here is CASSAWTGYEQYF. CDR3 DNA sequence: TGTGCCAGTAGTGCCTGGACAGGGTACGAGCAGTACTTC.

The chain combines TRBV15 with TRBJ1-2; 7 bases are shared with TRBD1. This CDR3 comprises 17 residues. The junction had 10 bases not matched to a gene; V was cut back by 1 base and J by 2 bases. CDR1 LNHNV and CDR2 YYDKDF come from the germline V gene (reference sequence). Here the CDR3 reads CATSRGRGTGDNYGYTF. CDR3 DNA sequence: TGTGCCACCAGCAGAGGAAGGGGTACAGGGGACAACTATGGCTACACCTTC.

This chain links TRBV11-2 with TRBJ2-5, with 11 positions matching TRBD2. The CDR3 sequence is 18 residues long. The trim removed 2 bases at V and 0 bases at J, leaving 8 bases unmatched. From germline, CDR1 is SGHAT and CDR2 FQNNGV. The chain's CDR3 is CASSLPPLLAGDQETQYF. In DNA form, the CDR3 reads TGTGCCAGCAGCTTACCCCCCTTACTAGCGGGGGACCAAGAGACCCAGTACTTC.